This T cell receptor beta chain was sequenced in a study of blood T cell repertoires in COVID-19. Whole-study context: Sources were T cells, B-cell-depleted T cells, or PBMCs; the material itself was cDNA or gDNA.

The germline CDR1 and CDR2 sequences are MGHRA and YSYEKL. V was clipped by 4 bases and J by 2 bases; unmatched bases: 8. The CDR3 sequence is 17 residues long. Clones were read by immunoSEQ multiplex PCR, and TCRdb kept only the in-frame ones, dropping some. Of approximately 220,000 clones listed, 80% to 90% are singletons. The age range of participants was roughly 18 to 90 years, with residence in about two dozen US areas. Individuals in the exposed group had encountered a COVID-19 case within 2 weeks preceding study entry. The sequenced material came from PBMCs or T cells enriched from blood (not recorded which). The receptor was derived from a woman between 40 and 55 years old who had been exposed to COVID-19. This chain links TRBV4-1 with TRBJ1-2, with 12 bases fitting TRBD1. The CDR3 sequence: CASSRRDRGLPNYGYTF. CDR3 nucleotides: TGCGCCAGCAGCCGCCGGGACAGGGGGCTTCCAAACTATGGCTACACCTTC.